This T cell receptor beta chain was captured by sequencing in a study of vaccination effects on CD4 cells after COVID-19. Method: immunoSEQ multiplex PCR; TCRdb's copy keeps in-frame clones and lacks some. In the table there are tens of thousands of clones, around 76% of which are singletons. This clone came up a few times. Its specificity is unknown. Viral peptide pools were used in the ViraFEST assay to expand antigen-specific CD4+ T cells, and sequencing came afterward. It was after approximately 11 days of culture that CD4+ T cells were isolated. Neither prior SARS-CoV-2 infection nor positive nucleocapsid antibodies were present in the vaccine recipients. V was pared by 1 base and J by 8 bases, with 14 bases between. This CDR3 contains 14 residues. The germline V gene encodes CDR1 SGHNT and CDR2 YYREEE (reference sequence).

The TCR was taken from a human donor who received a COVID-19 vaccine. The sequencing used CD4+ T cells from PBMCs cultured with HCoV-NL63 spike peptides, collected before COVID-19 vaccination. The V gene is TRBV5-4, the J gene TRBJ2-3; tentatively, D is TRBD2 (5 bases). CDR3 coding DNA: TGTGCCAGCAGCTTGAGGCTCGATAGCGTTACGCAGTATTTT. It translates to CASSLRLDSVTQYF.